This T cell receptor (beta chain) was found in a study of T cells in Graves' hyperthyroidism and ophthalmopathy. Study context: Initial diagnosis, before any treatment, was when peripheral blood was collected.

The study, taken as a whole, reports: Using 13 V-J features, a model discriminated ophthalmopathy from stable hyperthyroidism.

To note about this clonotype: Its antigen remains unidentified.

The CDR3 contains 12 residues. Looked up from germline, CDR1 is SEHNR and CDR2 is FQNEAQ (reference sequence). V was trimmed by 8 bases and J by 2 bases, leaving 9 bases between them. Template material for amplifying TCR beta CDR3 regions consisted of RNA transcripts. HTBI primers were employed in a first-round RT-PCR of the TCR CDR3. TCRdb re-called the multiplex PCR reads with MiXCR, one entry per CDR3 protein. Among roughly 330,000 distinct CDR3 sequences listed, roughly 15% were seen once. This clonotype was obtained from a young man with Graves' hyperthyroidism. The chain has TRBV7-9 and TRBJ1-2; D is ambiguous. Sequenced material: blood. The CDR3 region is CASSTGNYGYTF. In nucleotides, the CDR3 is TGTGCCAGCTCTACGGGGAACTATGGCTACACCTTC.